The clone carrying this T cell receptor (beta chain) was picked up one time. The data originate from a study of blood T cell repertoires in COVID-19. For the study at large: The study drew acute and convalescent COVID-19 samples from the United States, Italy and Spain. Nucleic acid was either cDNA or gDNA, and it came from T cells, B-cell-depleted T cells, or PBMCs.

Germline V CDR1 and CDR2: MNHEY, SVGAGI. The CDR3 runs to 15 residues. V was shortened by 0 bases and J by 6 bases, with 14 bases between the two germline ends. Original processing methods: From reference gene primer amplification, estimates of nucleated cell counts were derived. Here immunoSEQ multiplex PCR was the method, and the copy in TCRdb shows in-frame clones only, minus some. V, J and clone size are those of that table, while D and trimming were read from the DNA. Of roughly 76,000 clones in the sample, around 87% were seen once. The receptor was isolated from a woman between 18 and 29 years old with acute or convalescent COVID-19. V and J are TRBV6-5 and TRBJ1-1; D remains ambiguous. The sequenced sample was peripheral blood. The CDR3 reads CASSYSGSARPEAFF. In nucleotides, the CDR3 is TGTGCCAGCAGTTACTCGGGCAGTGCCCGCCCTGAAGCTTTCTTT.